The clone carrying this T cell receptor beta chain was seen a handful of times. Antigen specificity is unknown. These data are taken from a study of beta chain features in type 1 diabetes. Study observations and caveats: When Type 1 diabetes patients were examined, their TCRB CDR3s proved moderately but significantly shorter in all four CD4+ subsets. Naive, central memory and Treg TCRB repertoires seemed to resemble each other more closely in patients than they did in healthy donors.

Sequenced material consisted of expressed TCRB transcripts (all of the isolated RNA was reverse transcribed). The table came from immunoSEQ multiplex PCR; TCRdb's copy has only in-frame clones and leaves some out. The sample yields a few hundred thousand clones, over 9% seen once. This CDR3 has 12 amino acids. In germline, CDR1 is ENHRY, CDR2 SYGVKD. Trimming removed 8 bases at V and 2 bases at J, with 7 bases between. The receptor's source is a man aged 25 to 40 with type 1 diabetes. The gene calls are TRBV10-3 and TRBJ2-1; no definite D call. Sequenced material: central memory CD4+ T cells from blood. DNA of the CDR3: TGTGCCATCGCACCGACCTACAATGAGCAGTTCTTC. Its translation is CAIAPTYNEQFF.